A selection of T cell receptor beta chains follows, all from one sample in a study of human T cells and chemical hapten exposure. From the RACE reads, TCRdb called clonotypes with MiXCR, one entry per CDR3 protein. This table has tens of thousands of distinct CDR3 sequences, over 9% appearing once. Sequencing was performed on whole blood, taken in connection with sensitization to the hapten diphenylcyclopropenone (DPC). The receptors stem from a man aged 50-59 years with alopecia areata. Some clones in this sample may be carry-over from other donors' samples. The CDR3 runs from the conserved cysteine through the conserved F or W. D genes are given only for firm matches. Only part of the rows carry a size: once, few, many, or a class if the clone is expanded.

v_gene: TRBV9; abundance: NA; d_gene: NA; j_gene: TRBJ2-1; CDR3nt: TGTGCCAGCAGCGCCCAGACAGGCCCGTACAATGAGCAGTTCTTC; CDR3aa: CASSAQTGPYNEQFF
v_gene: TRBV11-1; abundance: many; d_gene: NA; j_gene: TRBJ1-1; CDR3nt: TGTGCCAGCAGCCCTATAATTGACCGGGACACTGAAGCTTTCTTT; CDR3aa: CASSPIIDRDTEAFF
v_gene: TRBV2; abundance: many; d_gene: NA; j_gene: TRBJ2-7; CDR3nt: TGTGCCAGCAGTGAAGACCCGGTTTTTTACGAGCAGTACTTC; CDR3aa: CASSEDPVFYEQYF
v_gene: TRBV5-1; abundance: many; d_gene: NA; j_gene: TRBJ1-1; CDR3nt: TGCGCCAGCAGCTTGGGACAGTCGAACACTGAAGCTTTCTTT; CDR3aa: CASSLGQSNTEAFF
v_gene: TRBV29-1; abundance: NA; d_gene: NA; j_gene: TRBJ2-7; CDR3nt: TGCAGCGTCCAAGGGCAGGGGTCCTTCTCCTACGAGCAGTACTTC; CDR3aa: CSVQGQGSFSYEQYF
v_gene: TRBV6-2/TRBV6-3; abundance: many; d_gene: NA; j_gene: TRBJ2-3; CDR3nt: TGTGCCAGCAGTTTTAGCACAGATACGCAGTATTTT; CDR3aa: CASSFSTDTQYF
v_gene: TRBV20-1; abundance: NA; d_gene: NA; j_gene: TRBJ2-7; CDR3nt: TGCAGTGCTAGAGACAGGGTCTGGGAGGACGAGCAGTACTTC; CDR3aa: CSARDRVWEDEQYF
v_gene: TRBV7-2; abundance: NA; d_gene: TRBD1; j_gene: TRBJ1-2; CDR3nt: TGTGCCAGCAGCTCCGGGACAGGGACAAATGGCTACACCTTC; CDR3aa: CASSSGTGTNGYTF
v_gene: TRBV18; abundance: many; d_gene: NA; j_gene: TRBJ1-1; CDR3nt: TGTGCCAGCTCTCAAGCGGGGAACACTGAAGCTTTCTTT; CDR3aa: CASSQAGNTEAFF
v_gene: TRBV7-6; abundance: many; d_gene: NA; j_gene: TRBJ2-3; CDR3nt: TGTGCCAGCAGCTTAGGCGACCGGGGATACTATACGCAGTATTTT; CDR3aa: CASSLGDRGYYTQYF
v_gene: TRBV6-2/TRBV6-3; abundance: NA; d_gene: TRBD2; j_gene: TRBJ2-1; CDR3nt: TGTGCCAGCAGCTCCGGGACTATCAATGAGCAGTTCTTC; CDR3aa: CASSSGTINEQFF
v_gene: TRBV6-2/TRBV6-3; abundance: many; d_gene: NA; j_gene: TRBJ2-1; CDR3nt: TGTGCCAGCAGTTACGGAATAGAGAATGAGCAGTTCTTC; CDR3aa: CASSYGIENEQFF
v_gene: TRBV7-2; abundance: many; d_gene: TRBD1; j_gene: TRBJ2-7; CDR3nt: TGTGCCAGCAGCTTAGTCAACAGGGGTTACGAGCAGTACTTC; CDR3aa: CASSLVNRGYEQYF
v_gene: TRBV20-1; abundance: few; d_gene: NA; j_gene: TRBJ2-7; CDR3nt: TGCAGTGCTAGTTTGGGGGAGGTATACGAGCAGTACTTC; CDR3aa: CSASLGEVYEQYF
v_gene: TRBV6-5; abundance: NA; d_gene: NA; j_gene: TRBJ2-5; CDR3nt: TGTGCCAGCAGTCTCCAGGGTGGTGGAGAGACCCAGTACTTC; CDR3aa: CASSLQGGGETQYF
v_gene: TRBV20-1; abundance: NA; d_gene: NA; j_gene: TRBJ2-5; CDR3nt: TGCAGTGCTAGAAGGGACGCGCAAGAGACCCAGTACTTC; CDR3aa: CSARRDAQETQYF
v_gene: TRBV24-1; abundance: many; d_gene: TRBD2; j_gene: TRBJ2-3; CDR3nt: TGTGCCACCAGTGGGGCTAGCGGGAGCTCAGATACGCAGTATTTT; CDR3aa: CATSGASGSSDTQYF
v_gene: TRBV20-1; abundance: many; d_gene: TRBD2; j_gene: TRBJ2-1; CDR3nt: TGCAGTGCTACAACGGGACTAGCGGGAGCGGGCATCTACAATGAGCAGTTCTTC; CDR3aa: CSATTGLAGAGIYNEQFF
v_gene: TRBV29-1; abundance: many; d_gene: NA; j_gene: TRBJ1-2; CDR3nt: TGCAGCGTAAACATCGATGGCTACACCTTC; CDR3aa: CSVNIDGYTF
v_gene: TRBV28; abundance: many; d_gene: NA; j_gene: TRBJ1-6; CDR3nt: TGTGCCAGCAGGAAGGAAGGGTCCCTCCACTTT; CDR3aa: CASRKEGSLHF
v_gene: TRBV3-1; abundance: few; d_gene: NA; j_gene: TRBJ1-2; CDR3nt: TGTGCCAGCAGCCAAGGGACGCCTAACTATGGCTACACCTTC; CDR3aa: CASSQGTPNYGYTF
v_gene: TRBV18; abundance: few; d_gene: TRBD1; j_gene: TRBJ1-5; CDR3nt: TGTGCCAGCTCAGCCGGGACAGGGGGCAATCAGCCCCAGCATTTT; CDR3aa: CASSAGTGGNQPQHF
v_gene: TRBV27; abundance: many; d_gene: TRBD1; j_gene: TRBJ2-2; CDR3nt: TGTGCCAGCAGTACTGGGACAGGGGGCGCCTTTTGGACCGGGGAGCTGTTTTTT; CDR3aa: CASSTGTGGAFWTGELFF
v_gene: TRBV29-1; abundance: NA; d_gene: NA; j_gene: TRBJ2-7; CDR3nt: TGCAGCGTTCAGGAAAGCTCCTACGAGCAGTACTTC; CDR3aa: CSVQESSYEQYF
v_gene: TRBV18; abundance: few; d_gene: TRBD1; j_gene: TRBJ1-1; CDR3nt: TGTGCCAGCTCACCGTCTGCGACAGGGGTGAACACTGAAGCTTTCTTT; CDR3aa: CASSPSATGVNTEAFF
v_gene: TRBV28; abundance: many; d_gene: TRBD2; j_gene: TRBJ2-7; CDR3nt: TGTGCCAGCAGTTCACCGGGACTAGTCTACGAGCAGTACTTC; CDR3aa: CASSSPGLVYEQYF
v_gene: TRBV11-2; abundance: few; d_gene: TRBD1; j_gene: TRBJ2-4; CDR3nt: TGTGCCAGCAGCGAGGGACAGAAAAACATTCAGTACTTC; CDR3aa: CASSEGQKNIQYF
v_gene: TRBV20-1; abundance: many; d_gene: TRBD1; j_gene: TRBJ2-3; CDR3nt: TGCAGTGCTAGACGAGGACAGGGGTCAGATACGCAGTATTTT; CDR3aa: CSARRGQGSDTQYF
v_gene: TRBV7-3; abundance: many; d_gene: TRBD1; j_gene: TRBJ2-1; CDR3nt: TGTGCCAGCAGCTTGACAGGGTCTGGCTACAATGAGCAGTTCTTC; CDR3aa: CASSLTGSGYNEQFF
v_gene: TRBV3-1; abundance: few; d_gene: NA; j_gene: TRBJ2-2; CDR3nt: TGTGCCAGCAGCCAAGATTTCGGGAGTGGATGGGGGGAGGCACCCACCGGGGAGCTGTTTTTT; CDR3aa: CASSQDFGSGWGEAPTGELFF
v_gene: TRBV28; abundance: many; d_gene: TRBD2; j_gene: TRBJ2-1; CDR3nt: TGTGCCAGCAGTTGGATAGCGGGGGAGCAGTTCTTC; CDR3aa: CASSWIAGEQFF
v_gene: TRBV11-2; abundance: many; d_gene: NA; j_gene: TRBJ2-5; CDR3nt: TGTGCCAGCAGCTTCGGAGCGTCACAAGAGACCCAGTACTTC; CDR3aa: CASSFGASQETQYF
v_gene: TRBV20-1; abundance: many; d_gene: NA; j_gene: TRBJ2-7; CDR3nt: TGCAGTGCTAGACGCGGGCCCGAGCAGTACTTC; CDR3aa: CSARRGPEQYF
v_gene: TRBV6-2/TRBV6-3; abundance: NA; d_gene: TRBD1; j_gene: TRBJ1-1; CDR3nt: TGTGCCAGCAGTTCACAGGGGATTGAGGCTTTCTTT; CDR3aa: CASSSQGIEAFF
v_gene: TRBV11-3; abundance: NA; d_gene: TRBD1; j_gene: TRBJ1-1; CDR3nt: TGTGCCAGCAGCTTACACCAGACAGGGGGGGAAGCTTTCTTT; CDR3aa: CASSLHQTGGEAFF
v_gene: TRBV5-1; abundance: few; d_gene: NA; j_gene: TRBJ2-3; CDR3nt: TGCGCCAGCAGCGCCGGAAACGGGCCAGATACGCAGTATTTT; CDR3aa: CASSAGNGPDTQYF
v_gene: TRBV10-3; abundance: NA; d_gene: NA; j_gene: TRBJ2-3; CDR3nt: TGTGTCATCAGTGAGTCGATGGGGGATACGCAGTATTTT; CDR3aa: CVISESMGDTQYF
v_gene: TRBV7-3; abundance: many; d_gene: NA; j_gene: TRBJ2-2; CDR3nt: TGTGCCAGCAGCTTAGAAGGCGGGGAGCTGTTTTTT; CDR3aa: CASSLEGGELFF
v_gene: TRBV6-6; abundance: many; d_gene: NA; j_gene: TRBJ2-6; CDR3nt: TGTGCCAGCAATAGCCGGGGTCCAGGGGCCAACGTCCTGACTTTC; CDR3aa: CASNSRGPGANVLTF
v_gene: TRBV7-2; abundance: many; d_gene: NA; j_gene: TRBJ2-5; CDR3nt: TGTGCCAGCAGCTCAGGGAATCATGAGACCCAGTACTTC; CDR3aa: CASSSGNHETQYF
v_gene: TRBV20-1; abundance: NA; d_gene: NA; j_gene: TRBJ2-3; CDR3nt: TGCAGTGCTCCGGGATCCACGGTAGATACGCAGTATTTT; CDR3aa: CSAPGSTVDTQYF
v_gene: TRBV28; abundance: many; d_gene: NA; j_gene: TRBJ1-2; CDR3nt: TGTGCCAGCAGTTTAGGTGGGGCAGACTCTAACTATGGCTACACCTTC; CDR3aa: CASSLGGADSNYGYTF
v_gene: TRBV15; abundance: many; d_gene: TRBD1; j_gene: TRBJ1-2; CDR3nt: TGTGCCACCAGCATTGGACAGGGGAACTTTGGCTATGGCTACACCTTC; CDR3aa: CATSIGQGNFGYGYTF
v_gene: TRBV3-1; abundance: many; d_gene: TRBD1; j_gene: TRBJ1-1; CDR3nt: TGTGCCAGCAGCCAAATGACAGGGATGAACACTGAAGCTTTCTTT; CDR3aa: CASSQMTGMNTEAFF
v_gene: TRBV28; abundance: many; d_gene: TRBD1; j_gene: TRBJ2-1; CDR3nt: TGTGCCAGCAGTGGGGCGGACAGGCCTCGGGAGTTCTTC; CDR3aa: CASSGADRPREFF
v_gene: TRBV7-6; abundance: NA; d_gene: TRBD1; j_gene: TRBJ2-5; CDR3nt: TGTGCCAGCAGCTTGGACAGGGGAGCCCAGTACTTC; CDR3aa: CASSLDRGAQYF
v_gene: TRBV12-3/TRBV12-4; abundance: many; d_gene: TRBD2; j_gene: TRBJ2-1; CDR3nt: TGTGCCAGCAGCCTTTCTAGCGGGAGGTGGGAGCAGTTCTTC; CDR3aa: CASSLSSGRWEQFF
v_gene: TRBV7-2; abundance: NA; d_gene: TRBD1; j_gene: TRBJ2-2; CDR3nt: TGTGCCAGCAGGACAGGGTCCACCGGGGAGCTGTTTTTT; CDR3aa: CASRTGSTGELFF
v_gene: TRBV27; abundance: few; d_gene: NA; j_gene: TRBJ2-7; CDR3nt: TGTGCCAGCAGTTTACGATCCCCCTACGAGCAGTACTTC; CDR3aa: CASSLRSPYEQYF
v_gene: TRBV5-4; abundance: many; d_gene: NA; j_gene: TRBJ2-2; CDR3nt: TGTGCCAGCAGCCGTCACAGGATCACGAACACCGGGGAGCTGTTTTTT; CDR3aa: CASSRHRITNTGELFF
v_gene: TRBV7-9; abundance: many; d_gene: NA; j_gene: TRBJ2-6; CDR3nt: TGTGCCAGCAGGAGGGGCTCTGGGGCCAACGTCCTGACTTTC; CDR3aa: CASRRGSGANVLTF
v_gene: TRBV5-4; abundance: NA; d_gene: NA; j_gene: TRBJ1-4; CDR3nt: TGTGCCAGCAGCTTGTGGGGCTCGGAAAAACTGTTTTTT; CDR3aa: CASSLWGSEKLFF
v_gene: TRBV10-2; abundance: few; d_gene: NA; j_gene: TRBJ2-2; CDR3nt: TGCGCCAGCATGACTCATTACGGGGAGCTGTTTTTT; CDR3aa: CASMTHYGELFF
v_gene: TRBV6-2/TRBV6-3; abundance: many; d_gene: NA; j_gene: TRBJ2-5; CDR3nt: TGTGCCAGCAGTTGGACAAAAGAGACCCAGTACTTC; CDR3aa: CASSWTKETQYF
v_gene: TRBV9; abundance: many; d_gene: NA; j_gene: TRBJ2-1; CDR3nt: TGTGCCAGCAGCGTAGCTACCCAGGGAGCCAATGAGCAGTTCTTC; CDR3aa: CASSVATQGANEQFF
v_gene: TRBV9; abundance: many; d_gene: TRBD1; j_gene: TRBJ1-2; CDR3nt: TGTGCCAGCAGTCCGGGACAGACTAACTATGGCTACACCTTC; CDR3aa: CASSPGQTNYGYTF